This is a list of T cell receptor beta chains from one sample in a study of siplizumab effects on memory and regulatory T cells. The assay was immunoSEQ multiplex PCR, and TCRdb's table has in-frame clones only and misses some. The sample lists around 110,000 clones; 94% were seen once. The sample comprised non-Treg CD4+ T cells sorted from blood. These receptors were taken from a human donor in good health. Both conserved end residues are part of each CDR3. D genes are given only for firm matches. Rows may omit the clone size; those that give it use once, few, many or a size class.

j_gene: TRBJ1-5
d_gene: NA
len: 15
v_gene: TRBV5-4
abundance: once
CDR3nt: TGTGCCAGCAGCTTGGCTCCGGCTAGCAATCAGCCCCAGCATTTT
CDR3aa: CASSLAPASNQPQHF

j_gene: TRBJ2-1
d_gene: NA
len: 15
v_gene: TRBV6-1
abundance: once
CDR3nt: TGTGCCAGCGTTCCGGGGACTCCCGCCTACAATGAGCAGTTCTTC
CDR3aa: CASVPGTPAYNEQFF

j_gene: TRBJ2-2
d_gene: TRBD1
len: 14
v_gene: TRBV29-1
abundance: once
CDR3nt: TGCAGCGTTCGGGACAGGCTAAACACCGGGGAGCTGTTTTTT
CDR3aa: CSVRDRLNTGELFF

j_gene: TRBJ1-3
d_gene: NA
len: 14
v_gene: TRBV6-1
abundance: once
CDR3nt: TGTGCCAGCAGTGACGCAGGGTCGGGTAACACCATATATTTT
CDR3aa: CASSDAGSGNTIYF

j_gene: TRBJ1-1
d_gene: TRBD1
len: 16
v_gene: TRBV18
abundance: NA
CDR3nt: TGTGCCAGCTCACCATGGAGGGGGCTTAGGAACACTGAAGCTTTCTTT
CDR3aa: CASSPWRGLRNTEAFF

j_gene: TRBJ1-1
d_gene: NA
len: 14
v_gene: TRBV5-8
abundance: few
CDR3nt: TGTGCCAGCAGCTTCGGGATTGTGAACACTGAAGCTTTCTTT
CDR3aa: CASSFGIVNTEAFF

j_gene: TRBJ2-1
d_gene: NA
len: 12
v_gene: TRBV18
abundance: once
CDR3nt: TGTGCCAGCTCAGCGGGATACAATGAGCAGTTCTTC
CDR3aa: CASSAGYNEQFF

j_gene: TRBJ2-7
d_gene: NA
len: 15
v_gene: TRBV19
abundance: NA
CDR3nt: TGTGCCAGTAGTGCTGCGTGGCTAGAGATGGGCGAGCAGTACTTC
CDR3aa: CASSAAWLEMGEQYF

j_gene: TRBJ2-6
d_gene: NA
len: 15
v_gene: TRBV6-5
abundance: NA
CDR3nt: TGTGCCAGCAGTCCCCCGCGCTCTGGGGCCAACGTCCTGACTTTC
CDR3aa: CASSPPRSGANVLTF

j_gene: TRBJ1-1
d_gene: NA
len: 16
v_gene: TRBV4-2
abundance: NA
CDR3nt: TGTGCCAGCAGCCAAGAAATCAAGGGGGGCAACACTGAAGCTTTCTTT
CDR3aa: CASSQEIKGGNTEAFF

j_gene: TRBJ2-5
d_gene: TRBD2
len: 15
v_gene: TRBV5-1
abundance: NA
CDR3nt: TGCGCCAGCAGCCTGACTAGCGGGAGGCAAGAGACCCAGTACTTC
CDR3aa: CASSLTSGRQETQYF

j_gene: TRBJ2-5
d_gene: TRBD1
len: 14
v_gene: TRBV29-1
abundance: NA
CDR3nt: TGCAGCGTTAGTACCGGGACAGGGAGAGAGACCCAGTACTTC
CDR3aa: CSVSTGTGRETQYF

j_gene: TRBJ2-2
d_gene: TRBD1
len: 15
v_gene: TRBV9
abundance: NA
CDR3nt: TGTGCCAGCAGCGTAGGACAGGGGAACACCGGGGAGCTGTTTTTT
CDR3aa: CASSVGQGNTGELFF

j_gene: TRBJ2-1
d_gene: TRBD2
len: 14
v_gene: TRBV2
abundance: NA
CDR3nt: TGTGCCGGTCTACCGGGACTAGCGAACAATGAGCAGTTCTTC
CDR3aa: CAGLPGLANNEQFF

j_gene: TRBJ1-1
d_gene: NA
len: 13
v_gene: TRBV19
abundance: NA
CDR3nt: TGTGCCAGTAGTATCTATAGATATCCCGAAGCTTTCTTT
CDR3aa: CASSIYRYPEAFF

j_gene: TRBJ1-6
d_gene: NA
len: 15
v_gene: TRBV7-9
abundance: NA
CDR3nt: TGTGCCAGCAGCTTAAGCTCCGGAGTCGGGCCACCCCTCCACTTT
CDR3aa: CASSLSSGVGPPLHF

j_gene: TRBJ2-5
d_gene: NA
len: 14
v_gene: TRBV5-1
abundance: NA
CDR3nt: TGCGCCAGCAGCTTGGCCACAGGACAAGAGACCCAGTACTTC
CDR3aa: CASSLATGQETQYF

j_gene: TRBJ1-1
d_gene: TRBD1
len: 13
v_gene: TRBV4-1
abundance: NA
CDR3nt: TGCGCCAGTAGATCTACAGGGGGCACTGAAGCTTTCTTT
CDR3aa: CASRSTGGTEAFF

j_gene: TRBJ1-4
d_gene: TRBD1
len: 13
v_gene: TRBV27
abundance: NA
CDR3nt: TGTGCCAGCAGGGTGACAGGGAGTGAAAAACTGTTTTTT
CDR3aa: CASRVTGSEKLFF

j_gene: TRBJ2-1
d_gene: NA
len: 15
v_gene: TRBV18
abundance: NA
CDR3nt: TGTGCCAGCTCACCGTTTGAGGGTGGGGACAATGAGCAGTTCTTC
CDR3aa: CASSPFEGGDNEQFF

j_gene: TRBJ2-7
d_gene: NA
len: 13
v_gene: TRBV5-4
abundance: NA
CDR3nt: TGTGCCAGCAGCTTGGACCAGGGGAACGAGCAGTACTTC
CDR3aa: CASSLDQGNEQYF

j_gene: TRBJ2-3
d_gene: NA
len: 13
v_gene: TRBV6-1
abundance: NA
CDR3nt: TGTGCCAGCACCGAAACGAGTACAGATACGCAGTATTTT
CDR3aa: CASTETSTDTQYF

j_gene: TRBJ1-2
d_gene: NA
len: 11
v_gene: TRBV29-1
abundance: NA
CDR3nt: TGCAGCGTTGGGGAGGACTATGGCTACACCTTC
CDR3aa: CSVGEDYGYTF

j_gene: TRBJ1-1
d_gene: NA
len: 16
v_gene: TRBV6-5
abundance: NA
CDR3nt: TGTGCCAGCAGTTACCTGGGGGCAGGGGCATACACTGAAGCTTTCTTT
CDR3aa: CASSYLGAGAYTEAFF

j_gene: TRBJ1-2
d_gene: TRBD1
len: 13
v_gene: TRBV19
abundance: NA
CDR3nt: TGTGCCAGTAGTAGGGACAGGGGCTATGGCTACACCTTC
CDR3aa: CASSRDRGYGYTF

j_gene: TRBJ2-5
d_gene: TRBD2
len: 14
v_gene: TRBV29-1
abundance: NA
CDR3nt: TGCAGCGTTAATGGGAGGGGCAGTCAAGAGACCCAGTACTTC
CDR3aa: CSVNGRGSQETQYF